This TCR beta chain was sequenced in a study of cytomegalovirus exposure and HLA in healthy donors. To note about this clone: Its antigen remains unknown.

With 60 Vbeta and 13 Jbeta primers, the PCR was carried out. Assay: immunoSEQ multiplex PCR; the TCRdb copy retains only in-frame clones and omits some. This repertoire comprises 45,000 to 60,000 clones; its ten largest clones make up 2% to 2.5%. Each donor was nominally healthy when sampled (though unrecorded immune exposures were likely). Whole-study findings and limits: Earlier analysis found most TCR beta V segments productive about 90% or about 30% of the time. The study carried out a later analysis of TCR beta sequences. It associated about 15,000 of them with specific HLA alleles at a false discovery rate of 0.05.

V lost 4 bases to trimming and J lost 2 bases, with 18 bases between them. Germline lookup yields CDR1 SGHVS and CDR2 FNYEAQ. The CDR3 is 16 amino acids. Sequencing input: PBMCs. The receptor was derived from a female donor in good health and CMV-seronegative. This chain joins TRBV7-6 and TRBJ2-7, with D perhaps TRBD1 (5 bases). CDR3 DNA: TGTGCCAGCAGCTCGCTATCAGGGCCCCTCCCCTACGAGCAGTACTTC. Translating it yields CASSSLSGPLPYEQYF.